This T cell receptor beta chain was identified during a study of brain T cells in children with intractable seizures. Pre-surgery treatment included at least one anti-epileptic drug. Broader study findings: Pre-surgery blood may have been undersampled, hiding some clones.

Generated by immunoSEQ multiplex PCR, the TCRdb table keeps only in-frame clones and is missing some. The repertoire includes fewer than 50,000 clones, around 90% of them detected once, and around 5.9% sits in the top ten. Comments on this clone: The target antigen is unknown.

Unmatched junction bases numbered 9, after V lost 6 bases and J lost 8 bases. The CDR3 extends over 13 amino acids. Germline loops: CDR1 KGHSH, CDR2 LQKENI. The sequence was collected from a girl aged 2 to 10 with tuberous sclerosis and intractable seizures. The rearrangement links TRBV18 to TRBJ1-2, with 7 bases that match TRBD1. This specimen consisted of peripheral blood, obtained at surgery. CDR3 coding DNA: TGTGCCAGCTCCGCAGACAGGGTGGAGGGCTACACCTTC. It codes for CASSADRVEGYTF.